This TCR beta chain was retrieved from a study of CD8 T cells in Susac syndrome. There are 17 residues in the CDR3. Germline V lookup: CDR1 LGHNA, CDR2 YSLEER. V gave up 0 bases and J gave up 2 bases, with 14 bases separating them. From blood CD8+ and CD4+ T cells, the TCR beta chain was sequenced. It was with random hexamers that about 0.45 to 1 ug RNA was reverse transcribed. immunoSEQ multiplex PCR amplified TCR beta CDR3 across 54 Vbeta, 13 Jbeta. TCRdb reanalysed the immunoSEQ multiplex PCR reads using MiXCR and keeps one entry per CDR3 protein. The profile shows about 300,000 distinct CDR3 sequences, around 85% of them singletons.

The sample was CD8+ T cells from PBMCs. The sequence came from a human donor with multiple sclerosis. The rearrangement joins TRBV4-3 to TRBJ1-5; D unresolved. The CDR3 sequence is CASSQDGPDRGNQPQHF. DNA of the CDR3: TGCGCCAGCAGCCAAGATGGGCCAGATAGGGGCAATCAGCCCCAGCATTTT.